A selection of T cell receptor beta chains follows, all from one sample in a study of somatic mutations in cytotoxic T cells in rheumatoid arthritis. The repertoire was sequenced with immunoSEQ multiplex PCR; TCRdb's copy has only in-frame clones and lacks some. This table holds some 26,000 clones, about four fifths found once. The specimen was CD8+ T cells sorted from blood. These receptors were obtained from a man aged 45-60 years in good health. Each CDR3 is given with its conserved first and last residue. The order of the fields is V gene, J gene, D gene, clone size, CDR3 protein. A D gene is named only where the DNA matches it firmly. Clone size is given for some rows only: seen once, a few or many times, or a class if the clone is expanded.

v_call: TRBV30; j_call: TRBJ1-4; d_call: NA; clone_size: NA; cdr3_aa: CAWSARDFNEKLFF
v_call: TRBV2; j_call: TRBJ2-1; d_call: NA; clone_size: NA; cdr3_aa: CASSEGQGEGDEQFF
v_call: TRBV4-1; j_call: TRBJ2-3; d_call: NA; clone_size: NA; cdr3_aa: CASSQLTGPSTDTQYF
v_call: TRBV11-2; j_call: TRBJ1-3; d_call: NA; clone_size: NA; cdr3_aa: CASSLVPTGFSGNTIYF
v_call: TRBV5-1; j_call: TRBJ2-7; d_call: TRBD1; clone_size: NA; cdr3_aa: CASSLGTGPYEQYF
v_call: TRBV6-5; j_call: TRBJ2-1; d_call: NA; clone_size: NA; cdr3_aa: CASRIQQGGHNEQFF
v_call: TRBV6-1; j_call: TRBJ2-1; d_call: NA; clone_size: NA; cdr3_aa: CASSERASIDEQFF
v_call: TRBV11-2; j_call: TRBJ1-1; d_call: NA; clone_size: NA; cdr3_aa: CASSLRPANTEAFF
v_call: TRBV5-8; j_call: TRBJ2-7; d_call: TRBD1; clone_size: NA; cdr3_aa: CASSVGTGASYEQYF
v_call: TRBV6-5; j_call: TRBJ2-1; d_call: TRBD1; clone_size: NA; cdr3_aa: CASSYAGGGNEQFF
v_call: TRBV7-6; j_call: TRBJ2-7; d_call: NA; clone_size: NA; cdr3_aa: CASSLRAQGYEQYF
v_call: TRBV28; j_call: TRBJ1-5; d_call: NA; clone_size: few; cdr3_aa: CASSHYGLGYHQPQHF
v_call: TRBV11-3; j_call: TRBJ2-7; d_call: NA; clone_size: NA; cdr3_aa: CASSFNSQAYEQYF
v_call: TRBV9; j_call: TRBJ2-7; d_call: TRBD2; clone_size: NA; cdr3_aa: CASSVDPGGNYEQYF
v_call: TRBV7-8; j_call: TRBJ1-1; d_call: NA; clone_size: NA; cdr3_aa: CASSLAASYTEAFF
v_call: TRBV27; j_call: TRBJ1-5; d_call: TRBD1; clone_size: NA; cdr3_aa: CASSPRGYNQPQHF
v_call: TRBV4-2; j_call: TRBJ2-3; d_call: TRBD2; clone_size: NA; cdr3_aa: CASSHQLAGSTDTQYF
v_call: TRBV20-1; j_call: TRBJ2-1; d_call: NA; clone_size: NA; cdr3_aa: CSARGNNEQFF
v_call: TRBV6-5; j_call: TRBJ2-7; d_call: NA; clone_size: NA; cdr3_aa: CASSPMPGPYEQYF
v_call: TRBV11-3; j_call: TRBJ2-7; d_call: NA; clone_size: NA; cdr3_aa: CASSVGLAYEQYF
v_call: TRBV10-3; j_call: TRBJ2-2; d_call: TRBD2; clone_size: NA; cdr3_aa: CAISGRLAGGNTGELFF
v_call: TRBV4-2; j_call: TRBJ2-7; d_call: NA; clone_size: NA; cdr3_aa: CASSQEGEQYF
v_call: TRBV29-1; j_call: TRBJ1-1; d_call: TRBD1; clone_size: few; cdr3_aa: CSGQGEDTEAFF
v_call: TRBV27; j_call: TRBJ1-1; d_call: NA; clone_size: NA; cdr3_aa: CASGPASNTEAFF
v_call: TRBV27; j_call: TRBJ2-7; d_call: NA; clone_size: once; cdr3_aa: CASSFSFGPAHYEQYF
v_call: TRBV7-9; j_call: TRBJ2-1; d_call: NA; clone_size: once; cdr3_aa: CASSLGVSGKSYNEQFF
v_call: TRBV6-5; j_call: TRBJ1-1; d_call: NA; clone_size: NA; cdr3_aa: CASRSQGGTEAFF
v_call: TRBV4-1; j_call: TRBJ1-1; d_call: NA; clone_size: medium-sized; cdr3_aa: CASSQVPGRMNTEAFF
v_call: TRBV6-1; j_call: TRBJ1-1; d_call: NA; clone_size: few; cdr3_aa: CASSELGGGTEAFF